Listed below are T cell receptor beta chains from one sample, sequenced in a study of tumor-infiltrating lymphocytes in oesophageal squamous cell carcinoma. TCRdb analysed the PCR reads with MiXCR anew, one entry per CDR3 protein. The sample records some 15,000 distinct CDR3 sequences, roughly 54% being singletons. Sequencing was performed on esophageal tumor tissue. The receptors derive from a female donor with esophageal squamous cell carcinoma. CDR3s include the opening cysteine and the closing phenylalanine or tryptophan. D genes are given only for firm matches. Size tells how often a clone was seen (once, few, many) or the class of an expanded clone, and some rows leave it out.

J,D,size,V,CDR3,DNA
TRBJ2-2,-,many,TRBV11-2,CASSLEINTGELFF,TGTGCCAGCAGCTTAGAAATTAACACCGGGGAGCTGTTTTTT
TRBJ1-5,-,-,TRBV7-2,CASSYQNQPQHF,TGTGCCAGCAGCTATCAGAATCAGCCCCAGCATTTT
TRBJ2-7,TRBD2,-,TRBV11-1,CASSHGNLAGEYYEQYF,TGTGCCAGCAGCCACGGGAACCTAGCGGGAGAGTACTACGAGCAGTACTTC
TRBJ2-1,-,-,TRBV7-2,CASSLEAEVEQFF,TGTGCCAGCAGCTTAGAGGCGGAGGTGGAGCAGTTCTTC
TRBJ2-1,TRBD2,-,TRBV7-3,CASSTQPGTSNEQFF,TGTGCCAGCAGCACCCAACCCGGGACTAGCAATGAGCAGTTCTTC
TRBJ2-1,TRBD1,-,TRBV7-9,CASRLGDSPTSSGF,TGTGCCAGCCGCTTAGGGGACAGTCCTACGAGCAGTGGCTTC
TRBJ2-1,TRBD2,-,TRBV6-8,CASRTSGGNEQFF,TGTGCCAGCAGAACTAGCGGGGGGAATGAGCAGTTCTTC
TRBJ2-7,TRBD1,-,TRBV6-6,CASTRQGNEQYF,TGTGCCAGCACCAGACAGGGCAACGAGCAGTACTTC
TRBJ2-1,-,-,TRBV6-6,CASSPHGGSRNNEQFF,TGTGCCAGCAGTCCCCACGGGGGAAGCCGTAACAATGAGCAGTTCTTC
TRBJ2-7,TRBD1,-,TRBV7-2,CASSPWTGPYEQYF,TGTGCCAGCAGCCCATGGACAGGACCCTACGAGCAGTACTTC
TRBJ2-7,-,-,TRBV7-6,CASSLRSTTYEQYF,TGTGCCAGCAGCCTCAGGTCGACCACCTACGAGCAGTACTTC
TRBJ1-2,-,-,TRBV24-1,CATMDNINYGYTF,TGTGCCACAATGGACAACATAAACTATGGCTACACCTTC
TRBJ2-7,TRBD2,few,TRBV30,CAGRRGVAGIFYEQYF,TGTGCCGGCCGGCGTGGGGTAGCGGGAATTTTCTACGAGCAGTACTTC